Shown below are 22 T cell receptor beta chains from a single sample sequenced in a study of STAT5B mutations in CD4+ large granular lymphocyte leukemia (dated by TCRdb to 2021 to 2024). Receptor libraries were prepared by the immunoSEQ multiplex PCR assay. In TCRdb, the immuneACCESS table is reduced to in-frame sequences with V and J assigned. These tables do not hold every clone; where another copy was compared, an unresolved V gene accounts for under half, and the others remain unexplained. This sample comprises around 32,000 clones, roughly 80% of them detected only once. Jointly, the top ten make up approximately 6.2% of the sample. Sequenced input: CD4+ T cells from blood buffy coats. The receptors here all came from a human donor in good health.

This clone was observed a handful of times. This sequence joins TRBV7-2 and TRBJ1-2; D ambiguous. CDR3 length: 14 residues. Between the trimmed V and J ends, which lost 5 bases and 9 bases, there was a span of 19 bases. CDR1 is SGHTA, CDR2 FQGNSA, per germline. CDR3 DNA: TGTGCCAGCAGCCAGACCCAGTCACTATGGAGCTACACCTTC. It translates to CASSQTQSLWSYTF.

This clone appeared a single time. The chain recombines TRBV6-5 with TRBJ1-1; D not resolved. The CDR3 is 12 amino acids. Deletions cut 10 bases from V and 1 base from J, with 10 bases between. Germline CDR1 MNHEY, CDR2 SVGAGI. CDR3 nucleotide sequence: TGTGCCACCTCGCGGGGGAACACTGAAGCTTTCTTT. Amino acid sequence: CATSRGNTEAFF.

This clone appeared a few times. The junction and the germline gene differ at one end; a read error may be behind it. The genes are TRBV7-7 and TRBJ1-5; D may be TRBD1 (5 bases). Per the germline V gene, CDR1 is SSHAT and CDR2 is FNYEAQ (reference sequence). CDR3 length equals 20 residues. The CDR3 region is CASSPHSSLGARKSNQPQHF. The CDR3, as DNA: TGTGCTAGCAGCCCCCACTCGTCCCTTGGGGCCAGGAAGAGCAATCAGCCCCAGCATTTT.

The chain combines TRBV6-4 with TRBJ2-1; D is possibly TRBD1 (5 bases). Germline loops: CDR1 MRHNA, CDR2 SNTAGT. V lost 3 bases and J lost 9, with 18 bases in between. The CDR3 covers 15 residues. CDR3: CASSEAGAGRSEQFF. CDR3 DNA sequence: TGTGCCAGCAGTGAAGCCGGCGCAGGGCGCTCTGAGCAGTTCTTC.

This clone appeared a few times. The gene calls are TRBV11-2 and TRBJ2-7; no reliable D call. The CDR3 is made up of 12 amino acids. With 8 bases removed from V and 3 bases from J, the gap between germline ends came to 11 bases. CDR1 is SGHAT and CDR2 is FQNNGV in the germline V gene. CDR3 DNA: TGTGCCAGCCGGACCCAACTCTACGAGCAGTACTTC. Amino acids: CASRTQLYEQYF.

This clone was observed a handful of times. This rearrangement joins TRBV6-1 to TRBJ1-2; weak D call: TRBD1 (5 bases). Trimming took 4 bases from V and 0 from J, leaving 12 bases between them. Germline V gene lookup returns CDR1 MNHNS and CDR2 SASEGT. This CDR3 contains 15 residues. The CDR3 nucleotides are TGTGCCAGCAGTGCCTCTTTGGGGGCTAACTATGGCTACACCTTC. Protein: CASSASLGANYGYTF.

This clone appeared once. The chain employs TRBV30 and TRBJ1-4; tentative D call: TRBD1 (6 bases). The CDR3 is 11 amino acids. Germline CDR1 GTSNPN, CDR2 SVGIG (reference sequence). CDR3 sequence (DNA): TGTTCCCGGACAGAGGGTGAAAAACTGTTTTTT. Its translation: CSRTEGEKLFF.

This rearrangement joins TRBV4-3 to TRBJ2-3; 7 bases agree with TRBD1. The length of the CDR3 is 13 residues. The V segment lost 5 bases and the J segment 3 bases; nucleotides outside the gene matches: 2. Germline CDR1 LGHNA, CDR2 YSLEER. CDR3 sequence (DNA): TGCGCCAGCAGCGAGGGGGCTACAGATACGCAGTATTTT. Amino acids: CASSEGATDTQYF.

The chain carries TRBV19 and TRBJ2-1, with D hard to call. The CDR3 consists of 11 residues. Trimming pared 3 bases from V and 7 bases from J, leaving 4 bases between. Germline assignment: CDR1 LNHDA and CDR2 SQIVND (reference sequence). DNA of the CDR3: TGTGCCAGTAGTATGCGGAATGAGCAGTTCTTC. Translation: CASSMRNEQFF.

This chain links TRBV14 with TRBJ2-5; D not certain. CDR3 length: 13 amino acids. V lost 0 bases to trimming and J lost 5 bases, with 7 bases between them. Germline V gene sequence: CDR1 SGHDN, CDR2 FVKESK. Written as DNA, the CDR3 is TGTGCCAGCAGCCAAGATCACGGGGAGACCCAGTACTTC. It encodes CASSQDHGETQYF.

The V call is TRBV29-1, the J call TRBJ1-1; D possibly corresponds to TRBD1 (6 bases). Germline V CDR1 and CDR2: SQVTM, ANQGSEA. CDR3 size: 12 residues. Trimming took off 6 bases at V and 3 bases at J, with 11 bases between the two ends. CDR3 bases: TGCAGCGTGAAGAGGGGGGACACTGAAGCTTTCTTT. Protein: CSVKRGDTEAFF.

The V gene is TRBV6-5, the J gene TRBJ1-2; TRBD1 aligns across 8 bases. Germline CDR1 reads MNHEY; CDR2 reads SVGAGI. The CDR3 sequence is 15 residues long. Unmatched junction bases numbered 11, after V lost 4 bases and J lost 7 bases. CDR3 loop: CASSSQMDRAGGYTF. Written as DNA, the CDR3 is TGTGCCAGCAGTTCACAGATGGACAGGGCTGGTGGCTACACCTTC.

The rearrangement links TRBV5-1 to TRBJ1-2, with D perhaps matching TRBD1 (6 bases). The CDR3 runs to 14 residues. V was pared by 3 bases and J by 5 bases, with 14 bases between. Germline values: CDR1 SGHRS, CDR2 YFSETQ. CDR3 region: CASSSGDTKYGYTF. Here the CDR3 DNA reads TGCGCCAGCAGCTCGGGGGACACGAAGTATGGCTACACCTTC.

The rearrangement links TRBV10-1 to TRBJ1-5; D not resolved. V was pared by 10 bases and J by 0 bases, with 22 bases between. The CDR3 consists of 17 residues. The V gene's germline CDR1 is WNHNN and CDR2 SYGVQD (reference sequence). The CDR3 nucleotides are TGCGCCACCCACGAGGACGTCAGACCTTATAGCAATCAGCCCCAGCATTTT. Encoded protein: CATHEDVRPYSNQPQHF.

V gene TRBV6-6 combines with J gene TRBJ2-7, with 10 positions matching TRBD2. This CDR3 contains 14 residues. Germline assignment: CDR1 MNHNY and CDR2 SVGAGI (reference sequence). The V segment lost 4 bases and the J segment 6 bases; nucleotides outside the gene matches: 6. This chain's CDR3 is CASSSTSGATEQYF. In nucleotides, the CDR3 is TGTGCCAGCAGTTCAACTAGCGGGGCCACCGAGCAGTACTTC.

The chain employs TRBV28 and TRBJ1-6; possibly TRBD1 for D (5 bases). V shed 1 base and J shed 10 bases, with 8 bases lying between them. The CDR3 consists of 13 residues. CDR1 and CDR2 (germline): MDHEN, SYDVKM. The CDR3 is CASSLSGASPLHF. For the CDR3, the DNA is TGTGCCAGCAGTTTATCCGGGGCATCACCCCTCCACTTT.

This clone was observed a single time. The chain has TRBV7-9 and TRBJ2-3; D unclear. CDR3 length: 14 amino acids. The V gene lost 5 bases and the J gene lost 0 bases, with 9 bases spanning the gap. Germline values: CDR1 SEHNR, CDR2 FQNEAQ (reference sequence). CDR3 nucleotide sequence: TGTGCCAGCAGCCCTCAGCTTAGCACAGATACGCAGTATTTT. Its protein product is CASSPQLSTDTQYF.

The chain is built from TRBV13 and TRBJ1-2; D not certain. Deletions cut 1 base from V and 4 bases from J, with 7 bases between. Germline V gene lookup returns CDR1 PRHDT and CDR2 FYEKMQ (reference sequence). This CDR3 spans 13 amino acids. CDR3 residues: CASSLEARYGYTF. In nucleotides, the CDR3 is TGTGCCAGCAGCTTAGAGGCCCGCTATGGCTACACCTTC.

The genes are TRBV5-1 and TRBJ2-1, with 9 bases lining up with TRBD1. The CDR3 contains 16 residues. Unmatched junction bases numbered 15, after V lost 2 bases and J lost 12 bases. Germline V gene data show CDR1 as SGHRS and CDR2 as YFSETQ. CDR3: CASSFSVGQGITWQFF. Here the CDR3 DNA reads TGCGCCAGCAGCTTCTCCGTAGGACAGGGGATCACATGGCAGTTCTTC.

V and J are TRBV7-2 and TRBJ2-3; TRBD2 matches 10 bases. CDR1 is SGHTA, CDR2 FQGNSA, per germline. The CDR3 is 17 amino acids. The V and J ends lost 1 base and 6 bases, in that order; junction bases with no gene match: 10. CDR3 loop: CASSLEVAGGPRDTQYF. CDR3 DNA sequence: TGTGCCAGCAGCTTAGAGGTAGCGGGGGGCCCCAGGGATACGCAGTATTTT.

The chain is built from TRBV7-2 and TRBJ2-1, with 8 bases identical to TRBD2. The V and J ends lost 0 bases and 0 bases, in that order; junction bases with no gene match: 7. The CDR3 totals 18 residues. Germline CDR1 and CDR2: SGHTA and FQGNSA. CDR3 nucleotide sequence: TGTGCCAGCAGCTTAGCTTGGTCGGGGGGGGGCTCCTACAATGAGCAGTTCTTC. The encoded protein is CASSLAWSGGGSYNEQFF.

The rearrangement uses TRBV18 and TRBJ2-4; a weak D match, TRBD1 (6 bases). Germline-derived CDR1 and CDR2 are KGHSH and LQKENI. The length of the CDR3 is 14 residues. V dropped 3 bases and J dropped 7 bases, with 13 bases sitting between them. The DNA of the CDR3 is TGTGCCAGCTCACCCTTACAGGGTTTGAACATTCAGTACTTC. It yields the protein CASSPLQGLNIQYF.